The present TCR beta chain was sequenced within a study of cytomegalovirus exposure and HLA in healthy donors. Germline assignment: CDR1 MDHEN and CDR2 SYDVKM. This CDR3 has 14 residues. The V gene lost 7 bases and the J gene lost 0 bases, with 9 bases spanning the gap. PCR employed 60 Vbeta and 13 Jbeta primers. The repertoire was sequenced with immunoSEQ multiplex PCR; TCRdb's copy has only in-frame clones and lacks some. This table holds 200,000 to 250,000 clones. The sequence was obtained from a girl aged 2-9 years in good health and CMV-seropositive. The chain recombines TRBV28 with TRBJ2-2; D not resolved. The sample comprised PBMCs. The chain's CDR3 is CASNGLSNTGELFF. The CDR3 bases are TGTGCCAGCAATGGGCTCTCGAACACCGGGGAGCTGTTTTTT.